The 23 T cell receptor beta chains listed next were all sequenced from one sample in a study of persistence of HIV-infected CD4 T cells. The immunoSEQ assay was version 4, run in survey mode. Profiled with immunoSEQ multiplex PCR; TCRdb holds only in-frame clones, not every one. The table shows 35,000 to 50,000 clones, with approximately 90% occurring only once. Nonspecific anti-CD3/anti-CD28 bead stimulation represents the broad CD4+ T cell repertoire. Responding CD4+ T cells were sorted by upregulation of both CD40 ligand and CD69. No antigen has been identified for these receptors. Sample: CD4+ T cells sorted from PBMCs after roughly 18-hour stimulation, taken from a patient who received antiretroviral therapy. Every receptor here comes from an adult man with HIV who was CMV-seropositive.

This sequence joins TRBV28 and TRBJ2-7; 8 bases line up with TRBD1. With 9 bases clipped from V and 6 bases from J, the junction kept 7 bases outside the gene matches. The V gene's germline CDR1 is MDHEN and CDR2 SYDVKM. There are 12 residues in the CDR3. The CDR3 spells CASMDRVSEQYF. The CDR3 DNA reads TGTGCCAGTATGGACAGGGTAAGCGAGCAGTACTTC.

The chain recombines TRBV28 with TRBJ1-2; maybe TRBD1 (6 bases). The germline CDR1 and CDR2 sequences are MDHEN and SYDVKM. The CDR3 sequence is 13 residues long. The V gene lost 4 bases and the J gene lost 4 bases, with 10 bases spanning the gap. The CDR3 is CASSSGQPYGYTF. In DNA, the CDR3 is TGTGCCAGCAGTTCCGGACAGCCCTATGGCTACACCTTC.

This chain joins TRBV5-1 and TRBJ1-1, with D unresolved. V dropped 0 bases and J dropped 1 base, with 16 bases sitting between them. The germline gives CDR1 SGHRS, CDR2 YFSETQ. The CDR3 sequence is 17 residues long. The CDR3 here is CASSLAVVRKQNTEAFF. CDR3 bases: TGCGCCAGCAGCTTGGCCGTAGTGAGGAAGCAGAACACTGAAGCTTTCTTT.

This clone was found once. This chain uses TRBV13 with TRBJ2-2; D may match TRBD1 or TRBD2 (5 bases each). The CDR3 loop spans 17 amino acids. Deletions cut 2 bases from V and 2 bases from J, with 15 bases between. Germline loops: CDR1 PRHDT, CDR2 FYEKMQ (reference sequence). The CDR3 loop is CASSLRHGTFNTGELFF. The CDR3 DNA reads TGTGCCAGCAGCTTAAGACACGGGACCTTCAACACCGGGGAGCTGTTTTTT.

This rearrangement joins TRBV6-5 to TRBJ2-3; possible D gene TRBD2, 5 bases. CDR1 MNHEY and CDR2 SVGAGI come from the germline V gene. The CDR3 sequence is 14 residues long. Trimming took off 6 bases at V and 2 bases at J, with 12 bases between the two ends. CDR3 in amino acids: CASSKSGSTDTQYF. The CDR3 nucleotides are TGTGCCAGCAGCAAATCGGGGTCCACAGATACGCAGTATTTT.

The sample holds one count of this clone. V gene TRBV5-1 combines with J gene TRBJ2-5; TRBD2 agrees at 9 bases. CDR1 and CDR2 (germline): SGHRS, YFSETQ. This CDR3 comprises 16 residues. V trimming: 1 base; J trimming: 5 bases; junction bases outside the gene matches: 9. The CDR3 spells CASSLWARGGLETQYF. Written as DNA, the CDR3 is TGCGCCAGCAGCTTGTGGGCGCGGGGGGGCCTGGAGACCCAGTACTTC.

The CDR3 loop reads CASSTRTVNDNINEKLFF. Here the CDR3 DNA reads TGCGCCAGCAGCACACGGACCGTCAATGATAATATTAATGAAAAACTGTTTTTT. The genes are TRBV5-1 and TRBJ1-4; no definite D call. The CDR3 has 18 amino acids. V lost 4 bases and J 4 bases, leaving 23 bases between the germline ends. CDR1 SGHRS and CDR2 YFSETQ come from the germline V gene.

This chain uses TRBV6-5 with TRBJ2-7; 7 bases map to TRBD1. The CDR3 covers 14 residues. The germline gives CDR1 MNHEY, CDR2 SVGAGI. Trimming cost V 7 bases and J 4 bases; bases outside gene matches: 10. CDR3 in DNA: TGTGCCAGCAAAATTGAACAGGGGAGTTACGAGCAGTACTTC. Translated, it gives CASKIEQGSYEQYF.

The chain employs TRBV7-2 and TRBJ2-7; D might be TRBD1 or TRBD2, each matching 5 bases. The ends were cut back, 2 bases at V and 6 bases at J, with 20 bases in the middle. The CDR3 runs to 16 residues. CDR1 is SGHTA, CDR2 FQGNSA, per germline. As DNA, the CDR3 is TGTGCCAGCAGCTTATCTGCGGGTTTTACGAGGGGCGAGCAGTACTTC. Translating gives CASSLSAGFTRGEQYF.

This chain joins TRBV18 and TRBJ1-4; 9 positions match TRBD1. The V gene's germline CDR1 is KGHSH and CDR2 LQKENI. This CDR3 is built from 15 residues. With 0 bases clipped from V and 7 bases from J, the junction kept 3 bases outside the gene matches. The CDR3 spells CASSPPDRGIEKLFF. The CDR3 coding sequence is TGTGCCAGCTCACCACCGGACAGGGGAATTGAAAAACTGTTTTTT.

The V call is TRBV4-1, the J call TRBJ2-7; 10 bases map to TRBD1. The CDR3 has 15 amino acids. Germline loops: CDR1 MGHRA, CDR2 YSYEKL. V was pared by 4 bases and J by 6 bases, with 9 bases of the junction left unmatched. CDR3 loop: CASSPTGTGVFEQYF. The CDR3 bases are TGCGCCAGCAGCCCGACCGGGACAGGGGTTTTCGAGCAGTACTTC.

CDR3 nucleotides: TGTGCCAGCAGCTTAATGACAGGCCTAATGGTGGGCAATGAGCAGTTCTTC. This gives the protein CASSLMTGLMVGNEQFF. The rearrangement links TRBV7-2 to TRBJ2-1; possibly TRBD1 for D (6 bases). The germline V and J ends were trimmed by 2 bases and 6 bases, with 20 bases remaining between them. The CDR3 runs 17 residues. Per the germline V gene, CDR1 is SGHTA and CDR2 is FQGNSA.

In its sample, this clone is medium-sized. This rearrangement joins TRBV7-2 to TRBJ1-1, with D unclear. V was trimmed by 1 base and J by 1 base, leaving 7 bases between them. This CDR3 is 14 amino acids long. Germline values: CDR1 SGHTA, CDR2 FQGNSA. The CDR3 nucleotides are TGTGCCAGCAGCTTAGTCCTCAGGAACACTGAAGCTTTCTTT. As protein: CASSLVLRNTEAFF. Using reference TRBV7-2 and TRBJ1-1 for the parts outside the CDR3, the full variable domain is GAGVSQSPSNKVTEKGKDVELRCDPISGHTALYWYRQSLGQGLEFLIYFQGNSAPDKSGLPSDRFSAERTGGSVSTLTIQRTQQEDSAVYLCASSLVLRNTEAFFGQGTRLTVV.

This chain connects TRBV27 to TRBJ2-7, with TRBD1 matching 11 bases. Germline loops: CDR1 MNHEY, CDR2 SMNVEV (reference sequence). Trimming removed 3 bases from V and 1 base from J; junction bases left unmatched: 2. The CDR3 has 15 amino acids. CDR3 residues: CASSFGQGASYEQYF. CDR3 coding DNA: TGTGCCAGCAGTTTTGGACAGGGGGCGTCCTACGAGCAGTACTTC.

The DNA of the CDR3 is TGTGCCACGGGACAGGGCCCTGGAAACACCATATATTTT. Translation: CATGQGPGNTIYF. The chain combines TRBV2 with TRBJ1-3, with TRBD1 matching 9 bases. The CDR3 extends over 13 amino acids. Looked up from germline, CDR1 is SNHLY and CDR2 is FYNNEI. Trimming at V came to 10 bases and at J to 2 bases, leaving 3 bases not matched to a gene. Full variable domain (missing parts from reference TRBV2 and TRBJ1-3): EPEVTQTPSHQVTQMGQEVILRCVPISNHLYFYWYRQILGQKVEFLVSFYNNEISEKSEIFDDQFSVERPDGSNFTLKIRSTKLEDSAMYFCATGQGPGNTIYFGEGSWLTVV.

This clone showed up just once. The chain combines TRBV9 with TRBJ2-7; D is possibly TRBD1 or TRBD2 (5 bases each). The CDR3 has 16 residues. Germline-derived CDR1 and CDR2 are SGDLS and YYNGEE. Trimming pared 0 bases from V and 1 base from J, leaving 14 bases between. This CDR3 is CASSVAPQGASYEQYF. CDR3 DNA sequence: TGTGCCAGCAGCGTAGCCCCGCAGGGAGCTTCCTACGAGCAGTACTTC.

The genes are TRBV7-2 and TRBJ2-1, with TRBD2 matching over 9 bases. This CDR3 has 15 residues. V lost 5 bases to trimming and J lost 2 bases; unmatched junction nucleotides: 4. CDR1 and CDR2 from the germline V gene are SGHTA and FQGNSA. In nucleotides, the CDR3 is TGTGCCAGCAGCCCGGCGGGGGGGGCCTACAATGAGCAGTTCTTC. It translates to CASSPAGGAYNEQFF.

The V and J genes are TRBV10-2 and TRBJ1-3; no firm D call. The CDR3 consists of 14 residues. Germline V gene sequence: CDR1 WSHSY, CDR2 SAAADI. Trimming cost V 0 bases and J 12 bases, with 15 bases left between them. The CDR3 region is CASSESLAAGHIYF. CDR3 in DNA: TGCGCCAGCAGTGAGTCGCTGGCTGCAGGTCACATATATTTT.

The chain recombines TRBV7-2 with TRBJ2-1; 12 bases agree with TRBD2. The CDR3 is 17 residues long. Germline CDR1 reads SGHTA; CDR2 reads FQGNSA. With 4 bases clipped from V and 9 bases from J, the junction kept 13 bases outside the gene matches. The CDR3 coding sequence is TGTGCCAGCAGCTCCTCACTAGCGGGGGGTTCCCCCAGTGAGCAGTTCTTC. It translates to CASSSSLAGGSPSEQFF.

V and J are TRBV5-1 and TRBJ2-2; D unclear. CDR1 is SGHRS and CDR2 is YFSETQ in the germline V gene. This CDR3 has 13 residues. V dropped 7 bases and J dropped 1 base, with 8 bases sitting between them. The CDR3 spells CASRTENTGELFF. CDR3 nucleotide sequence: TGCGCCAGCCGGACGGAGAACACCGGGGAGCTGTTTTTT.

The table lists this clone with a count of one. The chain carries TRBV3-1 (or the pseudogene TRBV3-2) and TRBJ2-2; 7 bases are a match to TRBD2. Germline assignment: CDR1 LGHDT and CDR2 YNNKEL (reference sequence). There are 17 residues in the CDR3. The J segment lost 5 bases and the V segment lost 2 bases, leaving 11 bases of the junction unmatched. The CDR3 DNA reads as TGTGCCAGCAGCCAATCGGGGAGGGAAGGTTGGACCGGGGAGCTGTTTTTT. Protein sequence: CASSQSGREGWTGELFF.

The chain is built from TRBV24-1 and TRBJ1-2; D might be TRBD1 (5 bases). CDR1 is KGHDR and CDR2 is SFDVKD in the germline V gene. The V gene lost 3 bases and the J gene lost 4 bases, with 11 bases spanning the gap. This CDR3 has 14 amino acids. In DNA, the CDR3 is TGTGCCACCAGTGATCTTGGGACCGGCTATGGCTACACCTTC. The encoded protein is CATSDLGTGYGYTF.

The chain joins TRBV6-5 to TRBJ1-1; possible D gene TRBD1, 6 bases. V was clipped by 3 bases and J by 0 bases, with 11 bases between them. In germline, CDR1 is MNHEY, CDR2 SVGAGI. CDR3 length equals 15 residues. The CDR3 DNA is TGTGCCAGCAGTTATCACGGACAGATGAACACTGAAGCTTTCTTT. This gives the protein CASSYHGQMNTEAFF.